This T cell receptor beta chain was sequenced in a study of shared clonotypes between healthy human individuals (dated by TCRdb to 2018 to 2020). Context from the whole study: The cohort comprised a couple of women and a few men aged 18 to 49 years. The study deeply sequenced blood TCR repertoires of about 5 healthy adults to estimate repertoire size and the extent of clonotype sharing between individuals. Libraries were prepared and TCR repertoires were sequenced by different laboratories using diverse techniques, in order to increase sequencing depth and limit assay-specific biases. Per donor, leukapheresis produced somewhere between about 0.9 and 9.5 billion PBMCs. Points the paper makes about the study in general: Pairwise subsampling led to the expectation that sequencing depth would affect the degree of clonotype sharing among donors. Because the study included a small number of donors, the genetic and exposure-history diversity represented was limited. Only blood was sampled, and tissue TCR repertoires likely differ from those in blood.

The donors were healthy, HIV-negative adults with no recently reported acute infections or vaccinations. Every donor was a Caucasian adult living in Nashville, Tennessee, USA. In the unsorted samples, roughly 90 million PBMCs were counted, and genomic DNA was extracted using the QIAamp DNA Blood Mini kit. After blood collection by leukapheresis, PBMCs were isolated using Ficoll-Histopaque density gradient centrifugation and then cryopreserved in the vapor phase of liquid nitrogen. As encoded in the germline V gene (reference sequence), CDR1 is GTSNPN while CDR2 is SVGIG. For this chain, trimming is 2 bases at the V end and 5 bases at the J end, and the number of junction bases without a gene match is 5. Spanning cysteine to phenylalanine, the CDR3 consists of 13 amino acids. The retained sequence is limited to the CDR3, 39 bases, with the frame set at the first base. Concerning this clone: Which antigen it targets is not known. No much larger clone is present one base from it, and per-base qualities are unavailable.

TCR CDR3 regions were amplified from genomic DNA by multiplex PCR using the deep immunoSEQ assay. Extracted genomic DNA from each cell subset was spread evenly across all wells of several immunoSEQ 96-well plates, with each plate serving as a replicate. Each replicate PCR for unsorted PBMC received about 310 ng genomic DNA, equal to tens of thousands of T cell genomes. Unsorted PBMC genomic DNA was sequenced across ten immunoSEQ deep assay plates. Purified libraries were measured with a Qubit 3.0 fluorometer, size-checked on a Bioanalyzer 2100, and measured again with the KAPA Library Quantification kit. Each immunoSEQ 96-well plate was sequenced on its own single-read 150-cycle Illumina NextSeq 550 flow cell. The published analysis was carried out like this. Because the immunoSEQ output included only junctional sequences and no quality scores, the filtering could not be the same as the filtering used for full-length reads. To assign V/J genes and CDR3, sequences were annotated against IMGT germline references using PyIR, a Python wrapper for IgBLAST v1.9. Any read was removed if the V/J assignment was weak (E-value above 1e-6), the CDR3 was missing, or the read contained stop codons, out-of-frame junctions, or ambiguous translated residues. A V3J clonotype was defined by an identical inferred V gene, J gene, and CDR3 amino acid sequence. Percentage overlap between repertoires was computed as shared unique clonotypes divided by the size of the smaller repertoire. RTK rarefaction, the Chao1 estimator, and Recon v2.1 estimates of unobserved clonotypes were used to assess repertoire richness. Not all clones reach the TCRdb copy of this immuneACCESS table, which keeps in-frame sequences only. Checked studies attribute under half of the gap to unresolved V genes and leave the rest unexplained. For V, J and clone size, that table is used; D and trimming come from the DNA. This sample lists roughly 500,000 clones; over 70% were detected once. The leading ten clones occupy about 12% of the sample.

The receptor comes from a woman aged 40 to 50 in good health. Some clones in this sample may be carry-over from other donors' samples. What was sequenced was PBMCs. The V gene is TRBV30 and the J gene is TRBJ2-7, and TRBD1 aligns with 8 junction nucleotides. The DNA reads as follows: TGTGCCTGGAGTTACGACAGGGGCCACGAGCAGTACTTC. Protein translation: CAWSYDRGHEQYF.